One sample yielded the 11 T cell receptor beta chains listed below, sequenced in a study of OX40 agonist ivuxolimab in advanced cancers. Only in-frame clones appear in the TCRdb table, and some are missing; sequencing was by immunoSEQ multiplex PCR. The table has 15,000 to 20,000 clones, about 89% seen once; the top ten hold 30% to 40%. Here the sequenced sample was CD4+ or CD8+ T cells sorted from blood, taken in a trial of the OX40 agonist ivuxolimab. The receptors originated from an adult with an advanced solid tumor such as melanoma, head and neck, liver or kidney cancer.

CDR3 sequence reads: CASTRGGARETQYF. DNA of the CDR3: TGTGCCAGCACCAGAGGCGGGGCGCGAGAGACCCAGTACTTC. The chain links TRBV9 to TRBJ2-5; a weak D match, TRBD2 (6 bases). CDR3 length: 14 amino acids. Germline CDR1 and CDR2: SGDLS and YYNGEE. The V gene lost 6 bases and the J gene lost 4 bases, with 16 bases spanning the gap. Full variable domain (remainder filled in from reference TRBV9 and TRBJ2-5): DSGVTQTPKHLITATGQRVTLRCSPRSGDLSVYWYQQSLDQGLQFLIQYYNGEERAKGNILERFSAQQFPDLHSELNLSSLELGDSALYFCASTRGGARETQYFGPGTRLLVL.

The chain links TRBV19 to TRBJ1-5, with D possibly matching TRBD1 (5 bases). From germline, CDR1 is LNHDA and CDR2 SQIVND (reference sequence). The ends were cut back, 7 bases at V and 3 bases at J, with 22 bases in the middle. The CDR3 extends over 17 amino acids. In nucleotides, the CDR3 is TGTGCCAGTACTGTGACGGGACGGACCGTCGTCAATCAGCCCCAGCATTTT. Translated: CASTVTGRTVVNQPQHF.

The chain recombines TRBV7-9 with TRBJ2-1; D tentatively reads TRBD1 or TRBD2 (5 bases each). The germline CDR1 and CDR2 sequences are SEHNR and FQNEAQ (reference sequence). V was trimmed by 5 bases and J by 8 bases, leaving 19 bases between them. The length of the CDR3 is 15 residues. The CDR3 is CASSPGPGGTYEQFF. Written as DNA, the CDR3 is TGTGCCAGCAGCCCCGGACCTGGGGGTACATATGAGCAGTTCTTC.

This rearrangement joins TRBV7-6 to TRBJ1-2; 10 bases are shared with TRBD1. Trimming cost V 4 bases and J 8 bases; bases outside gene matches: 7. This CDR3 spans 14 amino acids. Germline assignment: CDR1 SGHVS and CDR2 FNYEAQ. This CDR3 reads CASSSPGQGYGYTF. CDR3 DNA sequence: TGTGCCAGCAGCTCCCCGGGACAGGGGTACGGCTACACCTTC.

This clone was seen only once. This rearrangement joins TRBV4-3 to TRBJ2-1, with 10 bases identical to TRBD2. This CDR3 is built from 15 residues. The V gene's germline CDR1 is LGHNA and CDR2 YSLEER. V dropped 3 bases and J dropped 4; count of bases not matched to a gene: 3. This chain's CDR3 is CASSHTSGIYNEQFF. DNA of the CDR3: TGCGCCAGCAGCCACACTAGCGGGATTTACAATGAGCAGTTCTTC.

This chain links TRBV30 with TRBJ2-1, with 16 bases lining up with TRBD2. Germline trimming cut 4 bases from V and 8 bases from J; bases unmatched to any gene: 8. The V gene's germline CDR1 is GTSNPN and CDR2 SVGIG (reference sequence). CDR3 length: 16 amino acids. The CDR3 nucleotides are TGTGCCTGGACATCCTCGGGACTAGCGGGAGGGTATGAGCAGTTCTTC. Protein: CAWTSSGLAGGYEQFF.

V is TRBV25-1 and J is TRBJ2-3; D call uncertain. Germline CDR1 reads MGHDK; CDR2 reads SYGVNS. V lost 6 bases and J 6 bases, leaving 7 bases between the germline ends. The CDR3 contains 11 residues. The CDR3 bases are TGTGCCAGCAGGCTCCGGGATACGCAGTATTTT. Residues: CASRLRDTQYF.

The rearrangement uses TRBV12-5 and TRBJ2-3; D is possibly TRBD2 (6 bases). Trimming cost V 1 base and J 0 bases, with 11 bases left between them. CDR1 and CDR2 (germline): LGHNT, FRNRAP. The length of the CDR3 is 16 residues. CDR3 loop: CASGLGSSGSTDTQYF. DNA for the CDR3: TGTGCTAGTGGTTTGGGATCCAGCGGGAGCACAGATACGCAGTATTTT.

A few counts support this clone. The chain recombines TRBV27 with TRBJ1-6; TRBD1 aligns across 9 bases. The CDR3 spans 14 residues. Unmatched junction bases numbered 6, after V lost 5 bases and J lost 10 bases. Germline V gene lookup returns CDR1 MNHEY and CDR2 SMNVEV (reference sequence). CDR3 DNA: TGTGCCAGCAGTCCAGGACAGGGGTGGTCACCCCTCCACTTT. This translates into CASSPGQGWSPLHF.

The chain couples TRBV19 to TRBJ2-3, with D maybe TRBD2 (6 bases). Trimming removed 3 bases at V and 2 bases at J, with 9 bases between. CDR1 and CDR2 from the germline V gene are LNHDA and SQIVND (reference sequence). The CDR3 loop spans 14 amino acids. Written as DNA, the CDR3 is TGTGCCAGTAGTATGGGACTTCCCACAGATACGCAGTATTTT. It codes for CASSMGLPTDTQYF.

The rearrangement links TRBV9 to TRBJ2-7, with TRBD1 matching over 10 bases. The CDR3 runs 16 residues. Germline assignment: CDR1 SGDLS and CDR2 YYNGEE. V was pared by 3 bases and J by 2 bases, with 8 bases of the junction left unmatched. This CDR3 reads CASSGRTGGVPYEQYF. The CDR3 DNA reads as TGTGCCAGCAGCGGTAGGACAGGGGGAGTTCCCTACGAGCAGTACTTC.